Only a few counts were recorded for the clone carrying this T cell receptor (beta chain). This record belongs to a study of blood T cell repertoires in COVID-19. Assay: immunoSEQ multiplex PCR; the TCRdb copy retains only in-frame clones and omits some. The sample shows about 40,000 clones, approximately 84% of them seen only once. The germline V gene has CDR1 MNHEY and CDR2 SVGAGI. The CDR3 loop spans 15 amino acids. Trimming cost V 6 bases and J 4 bases; bases outside gene matches: 10. Sequenced input: peripheral blood. The source is a man aged 80 or over with active or convalescent COVID-19. The genes are TRBV6-5 and TRBJ1-2; 8 bases agree with TRBD1. DNA for the CDR3: TGTGCCAGCAGGAGCCCGGGACAGGCTCTCTATGGCTACACCTTC. Translation gives CASRSPGQALYGYTF.